This T cell receptor (beta chain) was recorded in a study of blood T cells in healthy people across ages. Study results and limitations: Older age went with lower TCR beta diversity per million T cells, in a roughly linear way.

The germline V gene has CDR1 LGHDT and CDR2 YNNKEL (reference sequence). Deletions cut 0 bases from V and 2 bases from J, with 11 bases between. The CDR3 is 15 residues long. This clonotype was detected only a few times. Its specificity is unknown. Alongside a J-beta primer mix, a sample-barcoded 5' primer served in a second PCR lasting about 7 to 11 cycles. TCRdb ran MiXCR on the 5' RACE reads and lists one entry per CDR3 protein. The sample lists roughly 1,100,000 distinct CDR3 sequences; approximately 25% were seen once. The sample was also linked to a second study, of T cells of mothers and their children. Per that study: Biologically related mothers and children overlapped slightly more than unrelated pairs, a non-significant difference.

Input material: blood. The chain employs TRBV3-1 and TRBJ2-7; possible D gene TRBD2, 6 bases. The TCR originated in a girl aged 2 to 10 in good health. The CDR3 nucleotides are TGTGCCAGCAGCCAAGAAGGAGGGAGCCCCTACGAGCAGTACTTC. The encoded protein is CASSQEGGSPYEQYF.